This T cell receptor (beta chain) comes out of a study of Graves' ophthalmopathy and Graves' hyperthyroidism. Study summary: At initial diagnosis, peripheral blood was obtained, and this preceded any treatment.

The CDR3 covers 12 residues. V lost 7 bases and J 2 bases, leaving 9 bases between the germline ends. Germline loops: CDR1 MNHEY, CDR2 SVGAGI. Pregnant or lactating patients and those with other autoimmune diseases or uncontrolled infections were excluded. Orbital computed tomography and thyroid ultrasound, along with TRAb, serum thyroxine and clinical symptoms, underpinned diagnosis. Using RNA transcripts, the TCR beta CDR3 regions were amplified. HTBI primers served in a first-round RT-PCR, which a second-round multiplex PCR followed. MiXCR, applied by TCRdb to the multiplex PCR reads, yields one record per CDR3 protein. The sample records roughly 500,000 distinct CDR3 sequences, around an eighth being singletons. Ten or more counts support this clonotype.

This receptor was taken from a woman in her twenties or thirties with Graves' ophthalmopathy. The specimen was blood. V is TRBV6-5 and J is TRBJ2-7, with D perhaps TRBD1 (5 bases). In nucleotides, the CDR3 is TGTGCCAGCACTCAGGGTACCTACGAGCAGTACTTC. It translates to CASTQGTYEQYF.